This is a list of T cell receptor beta chains from one sample in a study of T cell responses to AZD1222 COVID-19 vaccine. The assay was immunoSEQ multiplex PCR, and TCRdb's table has in-frame clones only and misses some. The data contain 150,000 or so clones, around 89% of them seen just once; the ten biggest clones take up around 2.9%. Here the sequenced sample was peripheral blood, taken on day 0 of AZD1222 vaccination. The receptors shown here come from an adult in good health. Both conserved end residues are part of each CDR3. D genes are given only for firm matches. Some rows have no size entry. The others give once, few or many, or a class for an expanded clone.

d_call: -; j_call: TRBJ2-5; clone_size: -; cdr3_length: 14; v_call: TRBV7-2; cdr3_nt: TGTGCCAGCAGCTTACTGAGTAGTTTCGAGACCCAGTACTTC; cdr3_aa: CASSLLSSFETQYF
d_call: -; j_call: TRBJ1-1; clone_size: -; cdr3_length: 16; v_call: TRBV4-3; cdr3_nt: TGCGCCAGCAGCCAAGATTGGGCAGCTTCGAACACTGAAGCTTTCTTT; cdr3_aa: CASSQDWAASNTEAFF
d_call: -; j_call: TRBJ1-2; clone_size: -; cdr3_length: 13; v_call: TRBV6-5; cdr3_nt: TGTGCCAGCACCAGGACTGTTAAACTTGACTACACCTTC; cdr3_aa: CASTRTVKLDYTF
d_call: -; j_call: TRBJ1-1; clone_size: -; cdr3_length: 13; v_call: TRBV5-1; cdr3_nt: TGCGCCAGCAGCGCCCAGGGGAACACTGAAGCTTTCTTT; cdr3_aa: CASSAQGNTEAFF
d_call: -; j_call: TRBJ1-2; clone_size: -; cdr3_length: 14; v_call: TRBV5-5; cdr3_nt: TGTGCCAGCAGCCCGTGGTCACAGGACTATGGCTACACCTTC; cdr3_aa: CASSPWSQDYGYTF
d_call: TRBD1; j_call: TRBJ2-7; clone_size: -; cdr3_length: 16; v_call: TRBV19; cdr3_nt: TGTGCCAGTAGTTCTCGGACAGGCGGGTCGCGCTACGAGCAGTACTTC; cdr3_aa: CASSSRTGGSRYEQYF
d_call: TRBD1; j_call: TRBJ1-5; clone_size: -; cdr3_length: 17; v_call: TRBV3-1/TRBV3-2; cdr3_nt: TGTGCCAGCAGCCAAGAATGGGGACAGGGGTCCAATCAGCCCCAGCATTTT; cdr3_aa: CASSQEWGQGSNQPQHF
d_call: -; j_call: TRBJ1-2; clone_size: -; cdr3_length: 13; v_call: TRBV25-1; cdr3_nt: TGTGCCAGCAGTTTAGAGGGAAACTATGGCTACACCTTC; cdr3_aa: CASSLEGNYGYTF
d_call: -; j_call: TRBJ1-3; clone_size: -; cdr3_length: 19; v_call: TRBV7-9; cdr3_nt: TGTGCCAGCAGCTCGAAGCCCGGGACGGGTAAAGCTATTGGAAACACCATATATTTT; cdr3_aa: CASSSKPGTGKAIGNTIYF
d_call: -; j_call: TRBJ1-1; clone_size: few; cdr3_length: 14; v_call: TRBV2; cdr3_nt: TGTGCCAGCAGCGCCTCCAATTGGGGCACTGAAGCTTTCTTT; cdr3_aa: CASSASNWGTEAFF
d_call: -; j_call: TRBJ1-1; clone_size: -; cdr3_length: 13; v_call: TRBV11-3; cdr3_nt: TGTGCCAGCAGCTTGAACACCGGACAGGAAGCTTTCTTT; cdr3_aa: CASSLNTGQEAFF
d_call: TRBD2; j_call: TRBJ2-5; clone_size: once; cdr3_length: 16; v_call: TRBV5-5; cdr3_nt: TGTGCCAGCAGCCATCCGGGACTAGCGGGGCGGGAGACCCAGTACTTC; cdr3_aa: CASSHPGLAGRETQYF
d_call: -; j_call: TRBJ2-2; clone_size: once; cdr3_length: 13; v_call: TRBV27; cdr3_nt: TGTGCCAGCAGTTTAGAGTACACCGGGGAGCTGTTTTTT; cdr3_aa: CASSLEYTGELFF
d_call: -; j_call: TRBJ2-1; clone_size: -; cdr3_length: 15; v_call: TRBV6-5; cdr3_nt: TGTGCCAGCAGTTACTCCACACTCACTAGGTATGAGCAGTTCTTC; cdr3_aa: CASSYSTLTRYEQFF
d_call: -; j_call: TRBJ1-4; clone_size: -; cdr3_length: 15; v_call: TRBV5-8; cdr3_nt: TGTGCCAGCAGCTCAGGGTTTGCGGCTAATGAAAAACTGTTTTTT; cdr3_aa: CASSSGFAANEKLFF
d_call: -; j_call: TRBJ1-2; clone_size: -; cdr3_length: 13; v_call: TRBV6-2/TRBV6-3; cdr3_nt: TGTGCCAGCAGTTACCTGGCGGACTATGGCTACACCTTC; cdr3_aa: CASSYLADYGYTF
d_call: TRBD1; j_call: TRBJ2-5; clone_size: -; cdr3_length: 13; v_call: TRBV5-6; cdr3_nt: TGTGCCAGCAGCCTGACAGGGAAGGAGACCCAGTACTTC; cdr3_aa: CASSLTGKETQYF
d_call: -; j_call: TRBJ1-3; clone_size: -; cdr3_length: 13; v_call: TRBV5-1; cdr3_nt: TGCGCCAGCAGCCCAACCTCTGGAAACACCATATATTTT; cdr3_aa: CASSPTSGNTIYF
d_call: -; j_call: TRBJ1-3; clone_size: many; cdr3_length: 16; v_call: TRBV9; cdr3_nt: TGTGCCAGCAGCCCCGACGGACGGCCCTCTGGAAACACCATATATTTT; cdr3_aa: CASSPDGRPSGNTIYF
d_call: TRBD1; j_call: TRBJ1-3; clone_size: -; cdr3_length: 14; v_call: TRBV10-3; cdr3_nt: TGTGCAATCAGGACAGGGGTTTTGGAAAACACCATATATTTT; cdr3_aa: CAIRTGVLENTIYF
d_call: TRBD1; j_call: TRBJ2-7; clone_size: -; cdr3_length: 13; v_call: TRBV5-1; cdr3_nt: TGCGCCAGCGGGAAGACAGGGGGCGGCGAGCAGTACTTC; cdr3_aa: CASGKTGGGEQYF
d_call: TRBD1; j_call: TRBJ2-7; clone_size: -; cdr3_length: 13; v_call: TRBV3-1/TRBV3-2; cdr3_nt: TGTGCCAGCAGCCCGGACAGGGACGGCGAGCAGTACTTC; cdr3_aa: CASSPDRDGEQYF
d_call: -; j_call: TRBJ1-6; clone_size: -; cdr3_length: 14; v_call: TRBV27; cdr3_nt: TGTGCCAGCAGTTCTCCTGACGGAAATTCACCCCTCCACTTT; cdr3_aa: CASSSPDGNSPLHF
d_call: -; j_call: TRBJ2-5; clone_size: -; cdr3_length: 13; v_call: TRBV29-1; cdr3_nt: TGCAGCGTTGGAGGACAGCATGGAGAGACCCAGTACTTC; cdr3_aa: CSVGGQHGETQYF
d_call: TRBD1; j_call: TRBJ2-7; clone_size: once; cdr3_length: 14; v_call: TRBV7-7; cdr3_nt: TGTGCTAGCAGCTTAGGGGACAGCTCCTACGAGCAGTACTTC; cdr3_aa: CASSLGDSSYEQYF
d_call: -; j_call: TRBJ2-7; clone_size: -; cdr3_length: 15; v_call: TRBV7-6; cdr3_nt: TGTGCCAGCAGCTTAGAGCTGAGCTTCGGACACGAGCAGTACTTC; cdr3_aa: CASSLELSFGHEQYF
d_call: -; j_call: TRBJ1-1; clone_size: -; cdr3_length: 14; v_call: TRBV11-1; cdr3_nt: TGTGCCAGCAGCCCCCTAGCGGGGGACACTGAAGCTTTCTTT; cdr3_aa: CASSPLAGDTEAFF
d_call: -; j_call: TRBJ2-5; clone_size: -; cdr3_length: 15; v_call: TRBV5-4; cdr3_nt: TGTGCCAGCAGCTTGGATGGCAGGGCACAAGAGACCCAGTACTTC; cdr3_aa: CASSLDGRAQETQYF
d_call: -; j_call: TRBJ2-1; clone_size: -; cdr3_length: 13; v_call: TRBV5-6; cdr3_nt: TGTGCCAGCAGCGAGCCCCTGGGCGATGAGCAGTTCTTC; cdr3_aa: CASSEPLGDEQFF
d_call: -; j_call: TRBJ1-1; clone_size: -; cdr3_length: 15; v_call: TRBV3-1/TRBV3-2; cdr3_nt: TGTGCCAGCAGCCAAAGAGGACACATGAACACTGAAGCTTTCTTT; cdr3_aa: CASSQRGHMNTEAFF
d_call: TRBD1; j_call: TRBJ1-1; clone_size: -; cdr3_length: 14; v_call: TRBV4-3; cdr3_nt: TGCGCCAGCAGCCAACAACAGGGGGTAACTGAAGCTTTCTTT; cdr3_aa: CASSQQQGVTEAFF
d_call: -; j_call: TRBJ1-1; clone_size: -; cdr3_length: 11; v_call: TRBV20-1; cdr3_nt: TGCAGTGCTAGAGATTTCCCTGAAGCTTTCTTT; cdr3_aa: CSARDFPEAFF
d_call: TRBD1; j_call: TRBJ1-1; clone_size: -; cdr3_length: 12; v_call: TRBV6-5; cdr3_nt: TGTGCCAGCGGAAGGGGGCGAACTGAAGCTTTCTTT; cdr3_aa: CASGRGRTEAFF
d_call: TRBD1; j_call: TRBJ1-3; clone_size: -; cdr3_length: 12; v_call: TRBV29-1; cdr3_nt: TGCAGCGGCGGGACAGCCGGAAACACCATATATTTT; cdr3_aa: CSGGTAGNTIYF
d_call: -; j_call: TRBJ1-2; clone_size: -; cdr3_length: 13; v_call: TRBV7-2; cdr3_nt: TGTGCCAGCAGCTCCCGGGGGATCTATGGCTACACCTTC; cdr3_aa: CASSSRGIYGYTF
d_call: -; j_call: TRBJ2-2; clone_size: once; cdr3_length: 16; v_call: TRBV4-2; cdr3_nt: TGTGCCAGCAGCTGGGGAAGGGGGACGAACACCGGGGAGCTGTTTTTT; cdr3_aa: CASSWGRGTNTGELFF
d_call: -; j_call: TRBJ2-5; clone_size: few; cdr3_length: 15; v_call: TRBV4-1; cdr3_nt: TGCGCCAGCAGCCAAGAAGGAGGGGGACAAGAGACCCAGTACTTC; cdr3_aa: CASSQEGGGQETQYF
d_call: TRBD1; j_call: TRBJ2-6; clone_size: -; cdr3_length: 15; v_call: TRBV28; cdr3_nt: TGTGCCAGCAGGGGACAGGGGGCTGGGGCCAACGTCCTGACTTTC; cdr3_aa: CASRGQGAGANVLTF
d_call: -; j_call: TRBJ1-4; clone_size: -; cdr3_length: 14; v_call: TRBV28; cdr3_nt: TGTGCCAGCAGTTCCCCGGACACGAATGATAAACTGTTTTTT; cdr3_aa: CASSSPDTNDKLFF
d_call: -; j_call: TRBJ1-6; clone_size: -; cdr3_length: 15; v_call: TRBV4-1; cdr3_nt: TGCGCCAGCAGCCAGGCCTCCGGAGATAATTCACCCCTCCACTTT; cdr3_aa: CASSQASGDNSPLHF
d_call: -; j_call: TRBJ1-5; clone_size: -; cdr3_length: 13; v_call: TRBV16; cdr3_nt: TGTGCCAGCAGCCGGGGGAGCGATCAGCCCCAGCATTTT; cdr3_aa: CASSRGSDQPQHF
d_call: -; j_call: TRBJ1-2; clone_size: -; cdr3_length: 15; v_call: TRBV7-2; cdr3_nt: TGTGCCAGCAGCTTAGCGCGAGGGGGGTATGATGGCTACACCTTC; cdr3_aa: CASSLARGGYDGYTF
d_call: -; j_call: TRBJ1-5; clone_size: -; cdr3_length: 15; v_call: TRBV27; cdr3_nt: TGTGCCAGCAGTTTAAAGTCAGGGGTCAATCAGCCCCAGCATTTT; cdr3_aa: CASSLKSGVNQPQHF
d_call: -; j_call: TRBJ1-1; clone_size: -; cdr3_length: 15; v_call: TRBV11-2; cdr3_nt: TGTGCCAGCAGCATTCCATGGGGGGTAGGGACTGAAGCTTTCTTT; cdr3_aa: CASSIPWGVGTEAFF
d_call: -; j_call: TRBJ2-7; clone_size: few; cdr3_length: 13; v_call: TRBV11-2; cdr3_nt: TGTGCCAGCAGCTTAGCACAGATCTACGAGCAGTACTTC; cdr3_aa: CASSLAQIYEQYF
d_call: -; j_call: TRBJ1-3; clone_size: -; cdr3_length: 15; v_call: TRBV5-1; cdr3_nt: TGCGCCAGCAGCTTGGCCGGAGGCTCTGGAAACACCATATATTTT; cdr3_aa: CASSLAGGSGNTIYF
d_call: -; j_call: TRBJ2-2; clone_size: once; cdr3_length: 13; v_call: TRBV9; cdr3_nt: TGTGCCAGCAGCGTAAGGTCTGACGGGGAGCTGTTTTTT; cdr3_aa: CASSVRSDGELFF
d_call: TRBD1; j_call: TRBJ2-7; clone_size: -; cdr3_length: 12; v_call: TRBV12-3/TRBV12-4; cdr3_nt: TGTGCCAGCAGTATGGGACAGGGGAGGGAGTACTTC; cdr3_aa: CASSMGQGREYF
d_call: -; j_call: TRBJ1-1; clone_size: -; cdr3_length: 12; v_call: TRBV12-3/TRBV12-4; cdr3_nt: TGTGCCAGCGGCCCCTCAAACGCTGAAGCTTTCTTT; cdr3_aa: CASGPSNAEAFF
d_call: TRBD2; j_call: TRBJ2-1; clone_size: -; cdr3_length: 15; v_call: TRBV19; cdr3_nt: TGTGCCAGTAGTATCCGGACTAGCGGGGGCGATGAGCAGTTCTTC; cdr3_aa: CASSIRTSGGDEQFF
d_call: TRBD1; j_call: TRBJ1-2; clone_size: -; cdr3_length: 13; v_call: TRBV6-5; cdr3_nt: TGTGCCAGCGGTACGACAGGGGGCTATGGCTACACCTTC; cdr3_aa: CASGTTGGYGYTF
d_call: -; j_call: TRBJ1-1; clone_size: few; cdr3_length: 16; v_call: TRBV15; cdr3_nt: TGTGCCACCAGCAGACTTCCGGGACTCATGAACACTGAAGCTTTCTTT; cdr3_aa: CATSRLPGLMNTEAFF
d_call: TRBD1; j_call: TRBJ2-7; clone_size: few; cdr3_length: 15; v_call: TRBV18; cdr3_nt: TGTGCCAGCTCACCGCCGGGACAGGGTTCGTACGAGCAGTACTTC; cdr3_aa: CASSPPGQGSYEQYF
d_call: -; j_call: TRBJ2-3; clone_size: -; cdr3_length: 12; v_call: TRBV12-3/TRBV12-4; cdr3_nt: TGTGCCAGCAGTCCCTTCAGCGGTACGCAGTATTTT; cdr3_aa: CASSPFSGTQYF
d_call: -; j_call: TRBJ1-1; clone_size: -; cdr3_length: 11; v_call: TRBV19; cdr3_nt: TGTGCCAGTAGGTGGAACACTGAAGCTTTCTTT; cdr3_aa: CASRWNTEAFF
d_call: TRBD1; j_call: TRBJ1-6; clone_size: -; cdr3_length: 15; v_call: TRBV7-9; cdr3_nt: TGTGCCAGCAGCTTAGGCGGGACAGGGGATTCACCCCTCCACTTT; cdr3_aa: CASSLGGTGDSPLHF
d_call: -; j_call: TRBJ2-3; clone_size: -; cdr3_length: 16; v_call: TRBV7-2; cdr3_nt: TGTGCCAGCAGCTCCCGAGGGGGGGTGGGGACAGATACGCAGTATTTT; cdr3_aa: CASSSRGGVGTDTQYF